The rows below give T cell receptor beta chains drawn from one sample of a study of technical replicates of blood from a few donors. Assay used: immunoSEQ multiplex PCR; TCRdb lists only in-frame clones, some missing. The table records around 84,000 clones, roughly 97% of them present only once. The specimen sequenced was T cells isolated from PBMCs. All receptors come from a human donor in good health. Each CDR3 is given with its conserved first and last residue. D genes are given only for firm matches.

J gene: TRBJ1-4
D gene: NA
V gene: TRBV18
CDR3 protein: CASSRSGTLANEKLFF
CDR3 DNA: TGTGCCAGCTCACGTTCCGGGACATTAGCTAATGAAAAACTGTTTTTT

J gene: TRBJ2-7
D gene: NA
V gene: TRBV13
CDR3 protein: CASSLGAGPEQYF
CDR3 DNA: TGTGCCAGCAGCTTAGGGGCAGGGCCAGAGCAGTACTTC

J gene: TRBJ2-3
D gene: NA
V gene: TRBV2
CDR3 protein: CASSESRAGGTDTQYF
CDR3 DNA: TGTGCCAGCAGTGAATCGCGAGCGGGCGGCACAGATACGCAGTATTTT

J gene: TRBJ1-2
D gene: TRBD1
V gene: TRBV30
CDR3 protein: CAWSVGAGGYGYTF
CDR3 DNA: TGTGCCTGGAGTGTTGGGGCAGGGGGCTATGGCTACACCTTC

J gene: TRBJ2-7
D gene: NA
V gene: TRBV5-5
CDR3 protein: CASSFYYEQYF
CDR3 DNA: TGTGCCAGCAGCTTTTACTACGAGCAGTACTTC

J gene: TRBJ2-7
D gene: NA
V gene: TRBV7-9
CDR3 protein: CASSLEGGISYEQYF
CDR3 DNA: TGTGCCAGCAGCTTAGAAGGAGGAATCTCTTACGAGCAGTACTTC

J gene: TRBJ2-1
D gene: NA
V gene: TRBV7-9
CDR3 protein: CASSFSDEQFF
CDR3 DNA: TGTGCCAGCAGCTTTTCGGATGAGCAGTTCTTC

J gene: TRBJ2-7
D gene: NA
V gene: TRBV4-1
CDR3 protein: CASSQVGSSSYEQYF
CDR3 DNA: TGCGCCAGCAGCCAAGTTGGGAGTAGCTCCTACGAGCAGTACTTC

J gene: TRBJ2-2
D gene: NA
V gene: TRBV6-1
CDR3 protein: CASSEAPQGYTGELFF
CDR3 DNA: TGTGCCAGCAGTGAAGCTCCGCAGGGGTACACCGGGGAGCTGTTTTTT

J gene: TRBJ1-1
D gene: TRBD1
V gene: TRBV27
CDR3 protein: CASSGETGSAEAFF
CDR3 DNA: TGTGCCAGCAGCGGAGAGACAGGGTCTGCTGAAGCTTTCTTT

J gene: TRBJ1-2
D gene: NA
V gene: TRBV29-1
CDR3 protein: CSAAGGNYGYTF
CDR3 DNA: TGCAGCGCTGCGGGGGGGAACTATGGCTACACCTTC

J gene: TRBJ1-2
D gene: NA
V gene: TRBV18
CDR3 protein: CASSTQGKGYTF
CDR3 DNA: TGTGCCAGCTCAACGCAGGGGAAGGGCTACACCTTC